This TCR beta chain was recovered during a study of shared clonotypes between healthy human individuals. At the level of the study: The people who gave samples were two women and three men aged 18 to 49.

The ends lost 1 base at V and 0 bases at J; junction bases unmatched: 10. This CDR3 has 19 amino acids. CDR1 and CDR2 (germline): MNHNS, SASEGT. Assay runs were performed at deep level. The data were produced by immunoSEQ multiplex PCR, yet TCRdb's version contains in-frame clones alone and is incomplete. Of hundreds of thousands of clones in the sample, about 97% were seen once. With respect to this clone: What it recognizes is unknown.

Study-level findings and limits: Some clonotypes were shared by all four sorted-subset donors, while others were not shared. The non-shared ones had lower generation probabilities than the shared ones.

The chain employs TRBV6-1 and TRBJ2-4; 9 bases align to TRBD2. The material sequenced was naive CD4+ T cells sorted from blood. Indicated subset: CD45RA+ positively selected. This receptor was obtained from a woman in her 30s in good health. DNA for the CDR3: TGTGCCAGCAGTGAAGGGGAGGTAGCGGGAGTTTCAGCCAAAAACATTCAGTACTTC. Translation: CASSEGEVAGVSAKNIQYF.